Below are 17 T cell receptor beta chains sequenced from a single sample in a study of cytomegalovirus exposure and HLA in healthy donors. The PCR contained 60 Vbeta and 13 Jbeta primers. TCRdb keeps only in-frame clones here, not all; method: immunoSEQ multiplex PCR. Recorded here are 140,000 to 150,000 clones; the top ten clones represent 0.96%. Material for sequencing was PBMCs. All receptors come from a male donor in good health and CMV-seronegative.

The chain joins TRBV20-1 to TRBJ2-7; 7 positions match TRBD1. The CDR3 has 11 residues. V shed 6 bases, J shed 1 base, and the junction held 0 bases outside the gene matches. The germline gives CDR1 DFQATT, CDR2 SNEGSKA (reference sequence). CDR3 in amino acids: CSATGSYEQYF. CDR3 DNA: TGCAGTGCGACAGGGTCCTACGAGCAGTACTTC.

This sequence joins TRBV29-1 and TRBJ2-1; the D gene is possibly TRBD1 (6 bases). Trimming took off 2 bases at V and 2 bases at J, with 10 bases between the two ends. The CDR3 has 14 amino acids. From germline, CDR1 is SQVTM and CDR2 ANQGSEA. The CDR3 region is CSVESQGTYNEQFF. In DNA, the CDR3 is TGCAGCGTTGAAAGTCAGGGGACCTACAATGAGCAGTTCTTC.

V is TRBV29-1 and J is TRBJ2-7, with D possibly being TRBD1 (5 bases). Germline V CDR1 and CDR2: SQVTM, ANQGSEA. Trimming removed 6 bases from V and 2 bases from J, with 14 bases in between. This CDR3 comprises 13 residues. DNA for the CDR3: TGCAGCGTGTCAGGGATCAGTCCCTACGAGCAGTACTTC. Its protein product is CSVSGISPYEQYF.

The chain carries TRBV29-1 and TRBJ1-1, with TRBD1 matching 8 bases. CDR3 length: 15 residues. CDR1 and CDR2 from the germline V gene are SQVTM and ANQGSEA. The V segment lost 6 bases and the J segment 0 bases; nucleotides outside the gene matches: 9. This chain's CDR3 is CSVGIRGPMNTEAFF. DNA of the CDR3: TGCAGCGTCGGGATCAGGGGGCCCATGAACACTGAAGCTTTCTTT.

This sequence joins TRBV18 and TRBJ2-5; a weak D match, TRBD2 (6 bases). The germline V gene has CDR1 KGHSH and CDR2 LQKENI. The ends were cut back, 4 bases at V and 4 bases at J, with 10 bases in the middle. This CDR3 spans 13 amino acids. The CDR3 DNA sequence: TGTGCCAGCTCACGGGGGGTAGGAGAGACCCAGTACTTC. Protein: CASSRGVGETQYF.

The CDR3 protein is CASSLTRLSSGNTIYF. CDR3 nucleotide sequence: TGTGCCAGCAGTTTAACTCGGTTAAGCTCTGGAAACACCATATATTTT. This chain joins TRBV6-5 and TRBJ1-3; D remains ambiguous. Germline V lookup: CDR1 MNHEY, CDR2 SVGAGI. The CDR3 totals 16 residues. V was pared by 4 bases and J by 0 bases, with 13 bases between.

V gene TRBV15 combines with J gene TRBJ2-2; a weak D match, TRBD2 (6 bases). The germline V gene has CDR1 LNHNV and CDR2 YYDKDF (reference sequence). There are 16 residues in the CDR3. With 3 bases removed from V and 6 bases from J, the gap between germline ends came to 17 bases. CDR3 protein: CATSSIGRESAGELFF. CDR3 DNA sequence: TGTGCCACCAGCAGCATTGGGCGGGAATCCGCCGGGGAGCTGTTTTTT.

The chain recombines TRBV5-1 with TRBJ1-1; TRBD1 aligns across 7 bases. Trimming took 2 bases from V and 11 from J; bases not matched to a gene: 9. Germline loops: CDR1 SGHRS, CDR2 YFSETQ. This CDR3 spans 13 amino acids. The CDR3 bases are TGCGCCAGCAGCTTAGACAGGGTCGGATCGGCTTTCTTT. Protein: CASSLDRVGSAFF. The full variable domain, with the rest looked up from reference TRBV5-1 and TRBJ1-1, is KAGVTQTPRYLIKTRGQQVTLSCSPISGHRSVSWYQQTPGQGLQFLFEYFSETQRNKGNFPGRFSGRQFSNSRSEMNVSTLELGDSALYLCASSLDRVGSAFFGQGTRLTVV.

The CDR3 bases are TGTGCGACAGGGGGCTATCCTCCGAATGAGCAGTTCTTC. This sequence encodes CATGGYPPNEQFF. The rearrangement joins TRBV6-1 to TRBJ2-1; 10 positions agree with TRBD1. The CDR3 loop spans 13 amino acids. Germline CDR1 reads MNHNS; CDR2 reads SASEGT.

V usage is TRBV15 and J usage is TRBJ2-1; 11 nucleotides match TRBD2. There are 14 residues in the CDR3. The V gene's germline CDR1 is LNHNV and CDR2 YYDKDF (reference sequence). The J segment lost 2 bases and the V segment lost 6 bases, leaving 0 bases of the junction unmatched. Here the CDR3 reads CATRTSGAYNEQFF. The CDR3 DNA reads TGTGCCACCAGGACTAGCGGGGCCTACAATGAGCAGTTCTTC.

The chain combines TRBV28 with TRBJ2-6; the D is unclear. From germline, CDR1 is MDHEN and CDR2 SYDVKM. V was clipped by 2 bases and J by 0 bases, with 11 bases between them. The CDR3 contains 17 residues. The CDR3 loop is CASSLEALSSGANVLTF. The CDR3 DNA follows: TGTGCCAGCAGTTTAGAGGCCTTAAGCTCTGGGGCCAACGTCCTGACTTTC.

The gene calls are TRBV18 and TRBJ2-7; 7 positions match TRBD2. Looked up from germline, CDR1 is KGHSH and CDR2 is LQKENI. V lost 2 bases and J lost 9; bases outside the gene matches: 10. The CDR3 is 14 amino acids. The CDR3 nucleotides are TGTGCCAGCTCACCAGGGGAGGGACGGCCTAGGCAGTACTTC. As protein: CASSPGEGRPRQYF. Combining the CDR3 with reference TRBV18 and TRBJ2-7 gives the whole variable domain NAGVMQNPRHLVRRRGQEARLRCSPMKGHSHVYWYRQLPEEGLKFMVYLQKENIIDESGMPKERFSAEFPKEGPSILRIQQVVRGDSAAYFCASSPGEGRPRQYFGPGTRLTVT.

The genes are TRBV4-3 and TRBJ2-4; 7 bases map to TRBD1. The CDR3 is 18 residues long. Per the germline V gene, CDR1 is LGHNA and CDR2 is YSLEER. Trimming took 1 base from V and 7 from J; bases not matched to a gene: 16. CDR3 in DNA: TGCGCCAGCAGCCAAGCGACCACTGAGGGGGCAGTTGGGAACATTCAGTACTTC. Translated: CASSQATTEGAVGNIQYF.

V and J are TRBV5-1 and TRBJ2-3; 8 nucleotides align to TRBD1. V dropped 2 bases and J dropped 4; count of bases not matched to a gene: 3. The CDR3 loop spans 14 amino acids. The germline gives CDR1 SGHRS, CDR2 YFSETQ. This chain's CDR3 is CASSFQGAADTQYF. The CDR3, as DNA: TGCGCCAGCAGCTTCCAGGGGGCAGCAGATACGCAGTATTTT.

This chain connects TRBV6-5 to TRBJ1-2; D remains unclear. This CDR3 spans 13 amino acids. V lost 2 bases and J lost 8, with 12 bases in between. Germline V gene data show CDR1 as MNHEY and CDR2 as SVGAGI. The CDR3 loop reads CASSYGQDYGYTF. The DNA of the CDR3 is TGTGCCAGCAGTTACGGTCAGGATTACGGCTACACCTTC.

J is TRBJ2-7 and V is TRBV6-1; possibly TRBD1 for D (5 bases). The V end lost 8 bases, the J end lost 6 bases, and 17 bases lay between the germline ends. The CDR3 contains 13 residues. Germline V gene data show CDR1 as MNHNS and CDR2 as SASEGT. The CDR3 region is CASLPRAPAEQYF. The CDR3, as DNA: TGTGCCAGCCTGCCCAGGGCCCCGGCCGAGCAGTACTTC.

The V and J genes are TRBV5-1 and TRBJ1-6, with D unresolved. The ends were cut back, 0 bases at V and 6 bases at J, with 16 bases in the middle. CDR1 and CDR2 (germline): SGHRS, YFSETQ. This CDR3 has 17 amino acids. The CDR3 DNA is TGCGCCAGCAGCTTGGGACTAGACATAAGCTTTAATTCACCCCTCCACTTT. It encodes CASSLGLDISFNSPLHF.